Given below is one T cell receptor beta chain in context. Germline trimming cut 6 bases from V and 7 bases from J; bases unmatched to any gene: 10. The CDR3 consists of 15 residues. Germline V gene data show CDR1 as MNHEY and CDR2 as SVGAGI. This record belongs to a study of blood T cell repertoires in COVID-19. Study processing details: Scientists estimated how many nucleated cells there were by amplifying reference gene primers. Data came from immunoSEQ multiplex PCR; TCRdb stores just in-frame clones and leaves some out. V and J calls and clone size are as listed in that table; D and trimming were resolved from the DNA. The sample shows fewer than 600,000 clones, 75% to 90% of them seen only once.

The chain has TRBV6-5 and TRBJ2-7; 12 bases agree with TRBD2. The sequence was obtained from a man younger than 35 with COVID-19, enrolled during active disease. The sequencing sample was made of peripheral blood. The CDR3, as DNA: TGTGCCAGCAGCCGCGACCTAGCGGGAGGGCGAGAGCAGTACTTC. Encoded protein: CASSRDLAGGREQYF.